The next 20 T cell receptor beta chains were all read from a single sample in a study of identical twins. Via MiXCR, TCRdb re-called the 5' RACE reads, giving one row per CDR3 protein. The sample has some 1,700,000 distinct CDR3 sequences, less than 40% seen once. Sequences were obtained from cord blood. These receptor sequences come from a newborn girl in good health.

The chain joins TRBV5-8 to TRBJ2-3, with a possible D match to TRBD2 (5 bases). V lost 2 bases and J lost 3, with 13 bases in between. The length of the CDR3 is 15 residues. CDR1 and CDR2 from the germline V gene are SGHTS and YDEGEE. The CDR3: CASSFGVAFTDTQYF. For the CDR3, the DNA is TGTGCCAGCAGCTTTGGAGTAGCGTTTACAGATACGCAGTATTTT. The complete variable domain, with remaining parts taken from reference TRBV5-8 and TRBJ2-3, reads EAGVTQSPTHLIKTRGQQATLRCSPISGHTSVYWYQQALGLGLQFLLWYDEGEERNRGNFPPRFSGRQFPNYSSELNVNALELEDSALYLCASSFGVAFTDTQYFGPGTRLTVL.

The chain is built from TRBV10-2 and TRBJ2-7; D remains ambiguous. V lost 3 bases to trimming and J lost 5 bases, with 11 bases between them. Germline values: CDR1 WSHSY, CDR2 SAAADI. The CDR3 spans 13 residues. The CDR3 region has the DNA TGCGCCAGCAGTGAAGTTTTGACGGACGAGCAGTACTTC. Protein product: CASSEVLTDEQYF.

This chain uses TRBV28 with TRBJ1-4; no clear D gene. Germline assignment: CDR1 MDHEN and CDR2 SYDVKM. The CDR3 extends over 14 amino acids. The V and J ends lost 7 bases and 0 bases respectively, with 9 bases between them. The CDR3, as DNA: TGTGCCAGCAACCCGATTGCAACTAATGAAAAACTGTTTTTT. It codes for CASNPIATNEKLFF.

This clonotype was detected only a few times. This chain links TRBV7-2 with TRBJ2-1; no reliable D call. The CDR3 extends over 15 amino acids. Germline CDR1 SGHTA, CDR2 FQGNSA. With 3 bases removed from V and 0 bases from J, the gap between germline ends came to 9 bases. The CDR3 region is CASSFSVASYNEQFF. DNA of the CDR3: TGTGCCAGCAGCTTCTCGGTGGCCTCCTACAATGAGCAGTTCTTC.

This clonotype was seen a few times. This sequence joins TRBV29-1 and TRBJ1-1, with D hard to call. This CDR3 has 12 amino acids. Germline V CDR1 and CDR2: SQVTM, ANQGSEA. Trimming pared 4 bases from V and 4 bases from J, leaving 10 bases between. CDR3 coding DNA: TGCAGCGTTGTAGGGTGGGTCACTGAAGCTTTCTTT. It is translated as CSVVGWVTEAFF.

This chain connects TRBV14 to TRBJ2-3; tentatively, D is TRBD2 (5 bases). The germline CDR1 and CDR2 sequences are SGHDN and FVKESK. The CDR3 sequence is 16 residues long. Trimming cost V 0 bases and J 4 bases, with 14 bases left between them. Here the CDR3 reads CASSQDWGAVADTQYF. CDR3 DNA: TGTGCCAGCAGCCAAGATTGGGGAGCTGTGGCAGATACGCAGTATTTT.

This clonotype was observed many times. V is TRBV6-5 and J is TRBJ2-1, with D possibly being TRBD1 (5 bases). V was cut by 2 bases and J by 0 bases, with 5 bases left in between. CDR1 and CDR2 from the germline V gene are MNHEY and SVGAGI. This CDR3 has 14 amino acids. CDR3 sequence (DNA): TGTGCCAGCAGTTACGACAGCTCCTACAATGAGCAGTTCTTC. Its translation: CASSYDSSYNEQFF.

The genes are TRBV20-1 and TRBJ1-6; no clear D gene. The germline gives CDR1 DFQATT, CDR2 SNEGSKA (reference sequence). The CDR3 is 16 residues long. Trimming took 0 bases from V and 2 from J, leaving 11 bases between them. CDR3 loop: CSARDSAIPYNSPLHF. The CDR3 DNA is TGCAGTGCTAGAGATAGCGCCATCCCCTATAATTCACCCCTCCACTTT.

This clonotype was seen only a few times. The chain combines TRBV28 with TRBJ2-3; the D gene is possibly TRBD1 (5 bases). This CDR3 has 15 amino acids. The V end was cut by 3 bases, the J end by 1 base, with 11 bases between. Germline V lookup: CDR1 MDHEN, CDR2 SYDVKM. CDR3 sequence reads: CASSFNGAGTDTQYF. CDR3 nucleotide sequence: TGTGCCAGCAGTTTTAATGGGGCTGGCACAGATACGCAGTATTTT.

The chain recombines TRBV14 with TRBJ2-5; 7 positions agree with TRBD2. V gave up 2 bases and J gave up 0 bases; unmatched junction bases: 12. Germline V gene sequence: CDR1 SGHDN, CDR2 FVKESK. The CDR3 sequence is 18 residues long. CDR3 DNA sequence: TGTGCCAGCAGCCAACTCGGGGGACTACCAAAGAACCAAGAGACCCAGTACTTC. The encoded protein is CASSQLGGLPKNQETQYF.

Remarks on this clonotype: A much larger clone sits a single nucleotide away, making a read error possible. The chain joins TRBV12-3 or TRBV12-4 to TRBJ1-5; tentatively, D is TRBD1 (6 bases). The CDR3 is 13 amino acids. The CDR3 coding sequence is TGTGCCAGCAGACAGGGCTTCAATCGGCCCCAGCATTTT. Translation gives CASRQGFNRPQHF.

This clonotype has more than one count but fewer than ten. CDR3 in DNA: TGTGCCAGCAGTCGACTAGGCCCAGGGACGCAGTATTTT. Its protein product is CASSRLGPGTQYF. The chain couples TRBV6-2 or TRBV6-3 to TRBJ2-3; the D gene is possibly TRBD2 (6 bases). The CDR3 loop spans 13 amino acids. CDR1 and CDR2 from the germline V gene are MNHEY and SVGEGT. The V end was cut by 5 bases, the J end by 9 bases, with 15 bases between.

This clonotype was observed a few times. The genes are TRBV11-3 and TRBJ2-3, with TRBD1 identical over 7 bases. The trim removed 1 base at V and 12 bases at J, leaving 7 bases unmatched. The CDR3 consists of 13 residues. Germline assignment: CDR1 SGHNT and CDR2 YENEEA. CDR3 DNA: TGTGCCAGCAGCTTAGGGACAGGAGGCCGTCAGTATTTT. Protein sequence: CASSLGTGGRQYF.

In nucleotides, the CDR3 is TGTGCCAGCAGTTCAACTCTAGCGGGAGATACGCAGTATTTT. It encodes CASSSTLAGDTQYF. The V gene is TRBV6-2 or TRBV6-3, the J gene TRBJ2-3; 8 nucleotides match TRBD2. The germline CDR1 and CDR2 sequences are MNHEY and SVGEGT. The CDR3 runs to 14 residues. The V segment lost 4 bases and the J segment 5 bases; nucleotides outside the gene matches: 5.

This clonotype was observed a few times. CDR3 in amino acids: CSASQEPADTQYF. The DNA for the CDR3 is TGCAGTGCTAGTCAGGAGCCCGCAGATACGCAGTATTTT. The chain employs TRBV20-1 and TRBJ2-3, with unresolved D. Trimming cost V 3 bases and J 4 bases, with 11 bases left between them. The CDR3 length is 13 residues. Germline assignment: CDR1 DFQATT and CDR2 SNEGSKA (reference sequence).

This chain connects TRBV4-2 to TRBJ2-7, with D unresolved. Germline V CDR1 and CDR2: LGHNA, YNFKEQ. This CDR3 comprises 15 residues. V was trimmed by 0 bases and J by 7 bases, leaving 16 bases between them. Here the CDR3 reads CASSQERSSPHEQYF. The CDR3 region has the DNA TGTGCCAGCAGCCAAGAGAGGTCCTCCCCACATGAGCAGTACTTC.

This sequence joins TRBV6-5 and TRBJ1-6, with D unresolved. Germline assignment: CDR1 MNHEY and CDR2 SVGAGI. V was shortened by 2 bases and J by 9 bases, with 14 bases between the two germline ends. CDR3 size: 15 residues. CDR3 nucleotides: TGTGCCAGCAGTTACGGAGAGGGTGTTGGTTCACCCCTCCACTTT. Amino acids: CASSYGEGVGSPLHF.

The rearrangement joins TRBV6-5 to TRBJ2-3, with unresolved D. V lost 8 bases and J 4 bases, leaving 10 bases between the germline ends. CDR1 and CDR2 (germline): MNHEY, SVGAGI. CDR3 length: 12 residues. The CDR3 spells CASRQTADTQYF. The DNA for the CDR3 is TGTGCCAGCCGTCAGACGGCAGATACGCAGTATTTT.

On this clonotype: The germline gene is not matched at one end of the junction; a read error may be the cause. This chain uses TRBV5-1 with TRBJ2-3; D uncertain. Germline-derived CDR1 and CDR2 are SGHRS and YFSETQ. This CDR3 has 14 amino acids. The CDR3 bases are TGCGCCAGCAGCTTGGTTGGGGTAACAGCTACGCAGTATTTT. It yields the protein CASSLVGVTATQYF.

A few counts support this clonotype. The V and J genes are TRBV10-3 and TRBJ2-7, with a possible D match to TRBD2 (5 bases). V lost 9 bases and J 5 bases, leaving 26 bases between the germline ends. CDR3 size: 16 residues. CDR1 ENHRY and CDR2 SYGVKD come from the germline V gene. The CDR3 region is CAIHWSPRSPRDEQYF. The CDR3 DNA is TGTGCCATACACTGGAGCCCCCGGTCCCCGAGGGACGAGCAGTACTTC.